The source of this T cell receptor beta chain is a study of cytomegalovirus exposure and HLA in healthy donors. Both 60 Vbeta primers and 13 Jbeta primers went into the PCR. Authors' data handling: Per a later analysis, the number of unique TCR beta chains was some 80 million, of which roughly 9.9 million were shared. Method: immunoSEQ multiplex PCR; TCRdb's copy keeps in-frame clones and lacks some. V, J and clone size derive from that table, while D and trimming were established from the DNA sequence. Among about 150,000 clones listed, roughly 85% were seen once. The germline CDR1 and CDR2 sequences are SEHNR and FQNEAQ (reference sequence). The CDR3 length is 15 residues. V trimming: 6 bases; J trimming: 8 bases; junction bases outside the gene matches: 13.

The source of this sequence is a boy aged 2-9 years in good health and CMV-seronegative. The gene calls are TRBV7-9 and TRBJ1-2, with 9 positions matching TRBD1. The sample consisted of PBMCs. CDR3 coding DNA: TGTGCCAGCAGTCTCACTACTACAGGGGGCAAGGGCTACACCTTC. Amino acid sequence: CASSLTTTGGKGYTF.